What follows describes a single T cell receptor beta chain. Its target is not known. This sample is drawn from a study of CD8 T cells in ankylosing spondylitis. Study-wide results and limits: Disease-linked clones reportedly showed significant enrichment in matched ankylosing spondylitis synovial fluid. Earlier work had already found some motif variants in reactive arthritis synovial fluid and blood. A motif of 7 to 9 highly homologous TCR beta variants was seen as apparently characteristic of ankylosing spondylitis blood.

In making TCR beta libraries, quantitative 5'-RACE with molecular barcodes was used. TCRdb itself ran the 5' RACE reads through MiXCR, one entry per CDR3 protein. The table includes hundreds of thousands of distinct CDR3 sequences, roughly a sixth detected once. Germline CDR1 is SGHRS and CDR2 is YFSETQ. V shed 5 bases and J shed 1 base, with 18 bases lying between them. The CDR3 totals 16 residues. This clonotype was obtained from a male donor with ankylosing spondylitis. The material sequenced was blood, either unsorted or a sorted T cell fraction (not recorded which). The chain employs TRBV5-1 and TRBJ1-1, with a possible D match to TRBD1 (6 bases). Here the CDR3 reads CASRIELGGQNTEAFF. The CDR3 DNA follows: TGCGCCAGCAGGATCGAATTGGGGGGACAGAACACTGAAGCTTTCTTT.